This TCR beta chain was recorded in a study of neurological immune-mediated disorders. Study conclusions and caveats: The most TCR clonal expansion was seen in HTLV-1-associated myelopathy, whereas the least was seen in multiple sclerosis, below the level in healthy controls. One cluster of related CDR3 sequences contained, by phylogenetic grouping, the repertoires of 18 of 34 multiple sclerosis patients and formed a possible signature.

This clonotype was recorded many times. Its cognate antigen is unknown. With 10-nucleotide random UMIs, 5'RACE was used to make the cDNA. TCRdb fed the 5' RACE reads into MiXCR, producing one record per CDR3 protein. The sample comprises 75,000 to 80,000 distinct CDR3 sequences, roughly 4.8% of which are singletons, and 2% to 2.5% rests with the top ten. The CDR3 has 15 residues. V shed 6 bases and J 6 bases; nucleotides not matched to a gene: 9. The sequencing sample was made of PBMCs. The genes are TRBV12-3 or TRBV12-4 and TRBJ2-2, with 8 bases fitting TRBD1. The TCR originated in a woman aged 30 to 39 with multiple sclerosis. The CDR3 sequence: CASRRDTGGPGELFF. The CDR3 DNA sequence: TGTGCCAGCAGGAGGGATACAGGGGGTCCCGGGGAGCTGTTTTTT.